The subject of this entry is one T cell receptor (beta chain). There is no known antigen for this receptor. No base quality information exists; no much larger clone differs at one position. In the same sample, other DNA sequences code for this CDR3. TCR CDR3 regions were amplified from genomic DNA by multiplex PCR using the deep immunoSEQ assay. Extracted genomic DNA from each cell subset was spread evenly across all wells of several immunoSEQ 96-well plates, with each plate serving as a replicate. For sorted subsets, 150 to 250 ng of genomic DNA, equivalent to 30,000 or so T cell genomes, went into each replicate PCR. Purified libraries were measured with a Qubit 3.0 fluorometer, size-checked on a Bioanalyzer 2100, and measured again with the KAPA Library Quantification kit. Every immunoSEQ 96-well plate was sequenced on a dedicated single-read 150-cycle Illumina NextSeq 550 flow cell. Under the source paper's analysis protocol: The immunoSEQ output contained only junctional sequences without quality scores, so filtering could not match that applied to full-length reads. To assign V/J genes and CDR3, sequences were annotated using PyIR, a Python wrapper for IgBLAST v1.9, with IMGT germline references. Any read was removed if the V/J assignment was weak (E-value above 1e-6), the CDR3 was missing, or the read contained stop codons, out-of-frame junctions, or ambiguous translated residues. V3J clonotypes were defined as sequences sharing the same inferred V gene, J gene, and CDR3 amino acid sequence. To compute the percentage overlap between repertoires, the number of shared unique clonotypes was divided by the size of the smaller repertoire. Three approaches were used to assess repertoire richness: RTK rarefaction, the Chao1 estimator, and Recon v2.1 estimates of unobserved clonotypes. For all TCRbeta clonotypes obtained by the gDNA method from four donors, generation probabilities were computed with OLGA. Sourced from immuneACCESS, this table was stored by TCRdb with only in-frame sequences that have V and J called. A share of the clones is absent; for the studies checked, an unresolved V gene accounts for under half, and the remainder has no known explanation. The V and J calls and clone size come from that table; D and trimming were worked out from the DNA. The sample table shows roughly 2 million clones, and approximately 96% are seen once. The ten biggest clones cover roughly 0.13% of the sample.

The donors were healthy, HIV-negative adults with no recently reported acute infections or vaccinations. Only Caucasian adults living in Nashville, Tennessee, USA were represented among the donors. CD4+ T cells were enriched by magnetic negative selection; naive cells were then positively selected on CD45RA, and the negative fraction formed the memory subset. After blood collection by leukapheresis, PBMCs were isolated using Ficoll-Histopaque density gradient centrifugation and then cryopreserved in the vapor phase of liquid nitrogen. Analytical flow cytometry was used to check the purity and quantity of each magnetically sorted T cell population. Each sorted fraction had its genomic DNA isolated and then quantified by UV absorbance on a Nanodrop 2000c. This entry belongs to a study of shared clonotypes between healthy human individuals (TCRdb year 2020). Regarding the research as a whole: The cohort comprised two women and three men aged 18 to 49 years. For each donor, CD4 naive and CD4 memory were each given three plates, CD8 naive was given two plates, and CD8 memory was given one plate. To estimate repertoire size and how much clonotype sharing occurs between individuals, the study deeply sequenced the blood TCR repertoires of about five healthy adults. To increase sequencing depth and limit assay-specific biases, TCR repertoire library preparation and sequencing were carried out by different laboratories using diverse techniques. Leukapheresis yielded between about 0.9 and 8.9 billion PBMCs per donor.

The full study reports these points: When several donors were compared, the shared fraction of clonotypes was about 5% for naive CD4, about 4% for naive CD8, 2% to 2.5% for memory CD4, and around 0.4% for memory CD8. The small number of donors limited the genetic and exposure-history diversity represented. Higher generation probabilities were observed for clonotypes shared by all four sorted-subset donors than for non-shared clonotypes. Naive subsets generally had larger estimated clonotype richness than memory subsets did. Based on pairwise subsampling, the degree of clonotype sharing among donors was expected to be affected by sequencing depth. Sampling was restricted to blood, and TCR repertoires in tissues likely differ from the TCR repertoires found in blood. Rarefaction of sorted-subset datasets indicated incomplete sequencing despite the large sequencing depth.

From the cysteine up to the phenylalanine, the CDR3 has a length of 14 residues. Of the read, only the CDR3 DNA is kept; its 42 bases are in frame from base 1. The CDR1 and CDR2 encoded by the germline V gene are SGHRS and YFSETQ. Cut back by 4 bases and 4 bases, the V and J ends lie 12 bases apart. The sequencing sample was made of naive CD4+ T cells sorted from blood. The cell subset or site label for this specimen denotes: CD45RA+ positively selected. The chain is made from TRBV5-1 and TRBJ1-5, and TRBD1 may be the D gene, going by 6 matching bases. The clonotype comes from a man aged 18 to 29 in good health. The bases read TGCGCCAGCAGCCTGGACAGCGGGAATCAGCCCCAGCATTTT. Translated, this is CASSLDSGNQPQHF.